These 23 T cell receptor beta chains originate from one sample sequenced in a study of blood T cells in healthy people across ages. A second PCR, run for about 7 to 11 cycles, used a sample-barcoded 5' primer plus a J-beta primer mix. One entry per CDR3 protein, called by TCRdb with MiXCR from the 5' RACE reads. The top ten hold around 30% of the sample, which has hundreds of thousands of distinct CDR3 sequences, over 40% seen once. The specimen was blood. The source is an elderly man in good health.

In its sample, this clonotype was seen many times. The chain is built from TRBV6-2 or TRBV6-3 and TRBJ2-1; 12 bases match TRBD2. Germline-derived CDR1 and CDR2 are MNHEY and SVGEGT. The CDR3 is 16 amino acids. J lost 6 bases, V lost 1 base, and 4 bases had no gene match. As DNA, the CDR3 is TGTGCCAGCAGTTACTGGACTAGCGGGAAGTCCAATGAGCAGTTCTTC. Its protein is CASSYWTSGKSNEQFF.

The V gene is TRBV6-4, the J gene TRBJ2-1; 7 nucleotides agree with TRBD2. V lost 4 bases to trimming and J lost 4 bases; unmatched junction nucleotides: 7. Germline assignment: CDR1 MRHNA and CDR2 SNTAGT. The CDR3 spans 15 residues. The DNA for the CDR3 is TGTGCCAGCAGTGGCGGGAGCGGAACATACAATGAGCAGTTCTTC. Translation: CASSGGSGTYNEQFF.

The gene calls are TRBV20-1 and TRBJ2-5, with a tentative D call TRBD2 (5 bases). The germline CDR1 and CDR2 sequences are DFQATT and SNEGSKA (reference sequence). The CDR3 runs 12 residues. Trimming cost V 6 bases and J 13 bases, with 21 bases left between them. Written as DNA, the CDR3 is TGCAGTGCCCTAGGGTCGGCGGGCTCCTTGTACTTC. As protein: CSALGSAGSLYF.

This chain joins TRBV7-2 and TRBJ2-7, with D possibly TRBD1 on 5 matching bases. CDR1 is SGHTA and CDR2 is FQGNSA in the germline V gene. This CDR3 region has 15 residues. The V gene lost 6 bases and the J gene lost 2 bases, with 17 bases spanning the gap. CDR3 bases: TGTGCCAGCAGACAGTCGTTACAGGCTACCTACGAGCAGTACTTC. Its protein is CASRQSLQATYEQYF.

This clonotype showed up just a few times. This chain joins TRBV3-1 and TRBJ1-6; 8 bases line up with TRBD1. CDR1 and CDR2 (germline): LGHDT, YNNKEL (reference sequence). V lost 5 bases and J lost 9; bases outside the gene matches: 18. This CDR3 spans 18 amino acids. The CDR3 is CASSTGTGVSSQISPLHF. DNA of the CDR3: TGTGCCAGCAGCACCGGGACAGGCGTATCTTCCCAAATTTCACCCCTCCACTTT.

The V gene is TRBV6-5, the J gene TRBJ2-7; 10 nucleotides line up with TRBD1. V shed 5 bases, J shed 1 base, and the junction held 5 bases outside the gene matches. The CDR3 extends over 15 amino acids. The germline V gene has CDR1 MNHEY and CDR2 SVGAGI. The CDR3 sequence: CASSPSGQGSYEQYF. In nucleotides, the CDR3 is TGTGCCAGCAGTCCATCGGGACAGGGGTCCTACGAGCAGTACTTC.

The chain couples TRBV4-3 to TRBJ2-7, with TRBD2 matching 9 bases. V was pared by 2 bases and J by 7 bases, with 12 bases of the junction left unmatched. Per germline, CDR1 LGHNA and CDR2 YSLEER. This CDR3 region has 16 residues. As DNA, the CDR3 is TGCGCCAGCAGCCAACTCCCCGCAGCGGGAGGTCAAGAGCAGTACTTC. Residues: CASSQLPAAGGQEQYF.

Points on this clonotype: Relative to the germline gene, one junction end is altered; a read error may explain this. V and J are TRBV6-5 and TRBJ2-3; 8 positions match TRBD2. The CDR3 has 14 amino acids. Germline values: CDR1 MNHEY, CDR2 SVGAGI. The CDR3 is CAGRTRGGSDTQYF. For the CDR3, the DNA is TGTGCCGGCAGGACCCGCGGGGGGAGTGATACGCAGTATTTT.

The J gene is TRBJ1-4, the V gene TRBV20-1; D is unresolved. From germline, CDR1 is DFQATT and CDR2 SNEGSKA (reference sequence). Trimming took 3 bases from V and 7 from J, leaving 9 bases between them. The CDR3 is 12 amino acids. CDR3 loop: CSASGQTEKLFF. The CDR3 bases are TGCAGTGCTAGTGGGCAGACTGAAAAACTGTTTTTT.

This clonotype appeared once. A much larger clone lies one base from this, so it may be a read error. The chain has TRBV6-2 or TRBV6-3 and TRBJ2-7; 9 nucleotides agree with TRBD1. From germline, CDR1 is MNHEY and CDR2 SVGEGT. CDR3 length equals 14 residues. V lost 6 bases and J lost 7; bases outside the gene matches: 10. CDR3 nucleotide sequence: TGTGCCAGCAGACCGGGACAGGGTCACAATGAGCAGTACTTC. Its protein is CASRPGQGHNEQYF.

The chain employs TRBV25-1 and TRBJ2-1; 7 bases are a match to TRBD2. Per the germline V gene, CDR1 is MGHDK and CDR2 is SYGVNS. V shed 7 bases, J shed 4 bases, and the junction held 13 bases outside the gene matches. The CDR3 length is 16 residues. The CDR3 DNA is TGTGCCAGCATGACAAGCGGGGCCCTCGGGTACAATGAGCAGTTCTTC. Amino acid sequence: CASMTSGALGYNEQFF. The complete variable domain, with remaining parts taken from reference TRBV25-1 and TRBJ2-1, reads EADIYQTPRYLVIGTGKKITLECSQTMGHDKMYWYQQDPGMELHLIHYSYGVNSTEKGDLSSESTVSRIRTEHFPLTLESARPSHTSQYLCASMTSGALGYNEQFFGPGTRLTVL.

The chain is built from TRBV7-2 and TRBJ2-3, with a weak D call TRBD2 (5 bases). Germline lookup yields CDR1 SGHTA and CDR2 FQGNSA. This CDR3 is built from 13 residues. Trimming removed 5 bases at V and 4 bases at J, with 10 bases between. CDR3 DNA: TGTGCCAGCAGCCCTCTAGCAGCAGATACGCAGTATTTT. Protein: CASSPLAADTQYF. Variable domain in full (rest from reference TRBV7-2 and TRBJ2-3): GAGVSQSPSNKVTEKGKDVELRCDPISGHTALYWYRQSLGQGLEFLIYFQGNSAPDKSGLPSDRFSAERTGGSVSTLTIQRTQQEDSAVYLCASSPLAADTQYFGPGTRLTVL.

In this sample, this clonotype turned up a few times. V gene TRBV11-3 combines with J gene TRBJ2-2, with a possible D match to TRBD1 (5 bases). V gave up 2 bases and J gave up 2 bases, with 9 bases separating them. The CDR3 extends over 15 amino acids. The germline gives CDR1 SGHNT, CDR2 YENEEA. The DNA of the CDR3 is TGTGCCAGCAGCTTAAACAGGCTCAACACCGGGGAGCTGTTTTTT. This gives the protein CASSLNRLNTGELFF. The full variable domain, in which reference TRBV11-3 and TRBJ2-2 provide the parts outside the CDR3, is EAGVVQSPRYKIIEKKQPVAFWCNPISGHNTLYWYLQNLGQGPELLIRYENEEAVDDSQLPKDRFSAERLKGVDSTLKIQPAELGDSAVYLCASSLNRLNTGELFFGEGSRLTVL.

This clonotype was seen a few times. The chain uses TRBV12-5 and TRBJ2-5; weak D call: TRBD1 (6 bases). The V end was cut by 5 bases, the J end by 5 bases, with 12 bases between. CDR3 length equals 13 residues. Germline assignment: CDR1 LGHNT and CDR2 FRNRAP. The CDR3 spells CASGPAGVETQYF. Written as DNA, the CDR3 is TGTGCTAGTGGTCCTGCAGGGGTGGAGACCCAGTACTTC.

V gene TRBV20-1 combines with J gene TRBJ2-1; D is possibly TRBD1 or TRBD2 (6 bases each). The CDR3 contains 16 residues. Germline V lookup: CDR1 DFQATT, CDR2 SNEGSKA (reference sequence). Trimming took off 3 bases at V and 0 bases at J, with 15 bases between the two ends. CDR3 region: CSASRGAGFSYNEQFF. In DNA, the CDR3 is TGCAGTGCTAGTAGGGGGGCAGGATTCTCCTACAATGAGCAGTTCTTC.

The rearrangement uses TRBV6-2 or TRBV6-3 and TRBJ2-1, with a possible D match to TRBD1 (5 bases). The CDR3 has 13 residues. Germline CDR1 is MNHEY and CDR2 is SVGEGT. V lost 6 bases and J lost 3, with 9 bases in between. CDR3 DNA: TGTGCCAGCAGGCCTGACAGCTACAATGAGCAGTTCTTC. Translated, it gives CASRPDSYNEQFF.

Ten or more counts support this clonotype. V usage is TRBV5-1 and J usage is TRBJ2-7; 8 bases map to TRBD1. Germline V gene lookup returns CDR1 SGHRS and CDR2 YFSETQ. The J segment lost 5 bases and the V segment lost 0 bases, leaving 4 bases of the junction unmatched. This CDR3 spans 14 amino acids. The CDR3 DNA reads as TGCGCCAGCAGCTTGGGACAGGGGAACGACGAGCAGTACTTC. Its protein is CASSLGQGNDEQYF.

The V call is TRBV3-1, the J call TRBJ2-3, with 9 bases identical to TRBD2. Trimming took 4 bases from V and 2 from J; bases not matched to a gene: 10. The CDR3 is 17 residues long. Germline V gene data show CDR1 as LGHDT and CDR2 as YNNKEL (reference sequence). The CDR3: CASSPISGGPLTDTQYF. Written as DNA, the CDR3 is TGTGCCAGCAGCCCGATCAGCGGGGGGCCCCTCACAGATACGCAGTATTTT.

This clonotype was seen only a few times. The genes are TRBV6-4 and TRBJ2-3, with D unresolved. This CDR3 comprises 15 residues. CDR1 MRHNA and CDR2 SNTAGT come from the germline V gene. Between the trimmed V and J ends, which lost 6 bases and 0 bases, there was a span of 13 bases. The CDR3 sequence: CASSATRLSTDTQYF. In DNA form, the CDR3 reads TGTGCCAGCAGCGCTACAAGACTCAGCACAGATACGCAGTATTTT.

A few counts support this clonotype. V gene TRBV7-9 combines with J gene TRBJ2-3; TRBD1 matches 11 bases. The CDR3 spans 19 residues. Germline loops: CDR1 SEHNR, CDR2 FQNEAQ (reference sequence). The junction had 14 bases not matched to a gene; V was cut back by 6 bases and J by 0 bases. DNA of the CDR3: TGTGCCAGCAGGAAGGGACAGGGGGACCCATTTCGTAGCACAGATACGCAGTATTTT. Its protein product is CASRKGQGDPFRSTDTQYF.

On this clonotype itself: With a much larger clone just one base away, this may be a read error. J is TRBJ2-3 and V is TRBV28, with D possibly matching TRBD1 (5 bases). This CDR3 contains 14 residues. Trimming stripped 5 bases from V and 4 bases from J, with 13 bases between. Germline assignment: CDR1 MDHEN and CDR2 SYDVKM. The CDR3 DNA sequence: TGTGCCAGCAGTGGTGATGGGGCAGCAGATACGCAGTATTTT. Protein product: CASSGDGAADTQYF.

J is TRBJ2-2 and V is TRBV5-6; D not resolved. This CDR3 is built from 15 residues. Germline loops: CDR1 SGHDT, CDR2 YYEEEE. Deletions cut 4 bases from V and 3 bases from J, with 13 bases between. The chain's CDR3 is CASSRFNQDTGELFF. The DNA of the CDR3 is TGTGCCAGCAGCCGCTTCAATCAGGACACCGGGGAGCTGTTTTTT. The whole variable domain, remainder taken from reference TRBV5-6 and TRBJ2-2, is DAGVTQSPTHLIKTRGQQVTLRCSPKSGHDTVSWYQQALGQGPQFIFQYYEEEERQRGNFPDRFSGHQFPNYSSELNVNALLLGDSALYLCASSRFNQDTGELFFGEGSRLTVL.

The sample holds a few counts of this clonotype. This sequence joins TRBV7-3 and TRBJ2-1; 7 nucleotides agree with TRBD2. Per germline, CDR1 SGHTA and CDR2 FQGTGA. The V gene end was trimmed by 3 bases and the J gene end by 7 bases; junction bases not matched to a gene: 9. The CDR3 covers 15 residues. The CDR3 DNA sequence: TGTGCCAGCAGCTTCCCCCACATGGGGGGGAATGAGCAGTTCTTC. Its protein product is CASSFPHMGGNEQFF.